The T cell receptor (beta chain) described here comes from a study of blood T cell repertoires in COVID-19. The recovered donors of Cohort 3 showed two negative PCRs, clearance, or symptom resolution. Here immunoSEQ multiplex PCR was the method, and the copy in TCRdb shows in-frame clones only, minus some. The sample holds 190,000 or so clones, roughly nine tenths seen once. With 6 bases clipped from V and 4 bases from J, the junction kept 8 bases outside the gene matches. Germline CDR1 is MNHNY and CDR2 is SVGAGI (reference sequence). This CDR3 region has 15 residues. The genes are TRBV6-6 and TRBJ2-7; 11 bases are shared with TRBD1. This receptor was taken from a young woman who had recovered from COVID-19. The specimen was PBMCs or T cells enriched from blood (not recorded which). This chain's CDR3 is CASRLTGTGGYEQYF. The CDR3 DNA reads as TGTGCCAGCAGACTCACCGGGACAGGGGGATACGAGCAGTACTTC.